This T cell receptor beta chain came from a study of Tregs in tolerant kidney transplant recipients. Study observations and caveats: No direct test of biological reproducibility was done here. Findings come from small patient numbers and require larger validation. Tregs expanded with activated donor B cells seemed most donor-specific.

Method: immunoSEQ multiplex PCR; TCRdb's copy keeps in-frame clones and lacks some. The repertoire holds about 240,000 clones, with 80% to 85% as singletons. The length of the CDR3 is 15 residues. Germline CDR1 is MNHNS and CDR2 is SASEGT. Trimming shortened V by 6 bases and J by 4 bases, and 18 bases separated the two germline ends. Notes on this clone: Its specificity is unknown.

Thawed PBMCs were FACS-sorted into unstimulated CD4+CD25+CD127- regulatory T cells, CD4+CD25- non-regulatory cells, CD4 and CD8 cells. Sequenced material: CD4+ T cells from blood. The chain employs TRBV6-1 and TRBJ1-1; tentative D call: TRBD1 (5 bases). The sequence derives from a human donor in good health. The CDR3 coding sequence is TGTGCCAGCAGGTCCCATCGGGGCGCGAGCACTGAAGCTTTCTTT. Its translation is CASRSHRGASTEAFF.